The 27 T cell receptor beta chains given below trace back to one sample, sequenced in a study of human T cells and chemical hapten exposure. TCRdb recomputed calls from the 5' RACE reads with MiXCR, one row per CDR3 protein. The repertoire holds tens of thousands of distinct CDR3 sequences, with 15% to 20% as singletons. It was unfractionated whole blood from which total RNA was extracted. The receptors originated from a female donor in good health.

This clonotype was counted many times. CDR3: CASSLGAGAAEAFF. CDR3 nucleotides: TGCGCCAGCAGCTTGGGGGCTGGGGCAGCAGAAGCTTTCTTT. The genes are TRBV5-1 and TRBJ1-1; TRBD1 might be the D (5 bases). There are 14 residues in the CDR3. Germline-derived CDR1 and CDR2 are SGHRS and YFSETQ. V was pared by 0 bases and J by 8 bases, with 14 bases between.

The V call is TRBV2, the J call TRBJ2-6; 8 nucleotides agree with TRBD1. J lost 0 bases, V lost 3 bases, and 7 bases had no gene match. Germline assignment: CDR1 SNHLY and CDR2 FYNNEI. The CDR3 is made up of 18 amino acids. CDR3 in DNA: TGTGCCAGCAGTGATCCCCAGGGGGCCCTCTCTGGGGCCAACGTCCTGACTTTC. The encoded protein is CASSDPQGALSGANVLTF.

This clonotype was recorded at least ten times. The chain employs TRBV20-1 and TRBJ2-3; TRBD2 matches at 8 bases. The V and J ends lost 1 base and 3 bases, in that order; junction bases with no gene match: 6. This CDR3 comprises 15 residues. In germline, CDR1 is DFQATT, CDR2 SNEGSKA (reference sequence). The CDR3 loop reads CSARGGAGETDTQYF. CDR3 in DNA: TGCAGTGCTAGAGGCGGAGCGGGAGAGACAGATACGCAGTATTTT.

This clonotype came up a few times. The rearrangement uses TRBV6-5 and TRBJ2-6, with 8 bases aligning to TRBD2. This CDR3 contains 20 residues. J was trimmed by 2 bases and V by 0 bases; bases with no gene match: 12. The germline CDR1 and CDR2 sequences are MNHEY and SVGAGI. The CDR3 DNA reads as TGTGCCAGCAGTTACTCCCTGGACTGGCCGGGAGGGCCTGGGGCCAACGTCCTGACTTTC. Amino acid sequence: CASSYSLDWPGGPGANVLTF.

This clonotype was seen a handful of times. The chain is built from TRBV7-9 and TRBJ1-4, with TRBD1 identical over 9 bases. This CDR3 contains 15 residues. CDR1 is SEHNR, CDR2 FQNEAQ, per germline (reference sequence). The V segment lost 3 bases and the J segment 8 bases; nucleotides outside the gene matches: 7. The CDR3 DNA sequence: TGTGCCAGCAGCTTCACGGACAGGGGAAACGAAAAACTGTTTTTT. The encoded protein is CASSFTDRGNEKLFF.

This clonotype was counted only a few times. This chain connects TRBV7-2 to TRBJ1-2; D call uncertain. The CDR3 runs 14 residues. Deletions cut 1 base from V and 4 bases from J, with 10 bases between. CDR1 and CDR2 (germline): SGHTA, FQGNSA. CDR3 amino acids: CASSLVLGSYGYTF. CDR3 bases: TGTGCCAGCAGCTTAGTACTGGGGAGCTATGGCTACACCTTC.

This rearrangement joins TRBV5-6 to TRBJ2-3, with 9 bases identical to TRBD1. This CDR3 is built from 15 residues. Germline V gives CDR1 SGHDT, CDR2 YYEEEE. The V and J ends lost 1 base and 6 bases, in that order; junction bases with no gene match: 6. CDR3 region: CASSLQGQGSDTQYF. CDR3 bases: TGTGCCAGCAGCTTGCAGGGACAGGGATCGGATACGCAGTATTTT.

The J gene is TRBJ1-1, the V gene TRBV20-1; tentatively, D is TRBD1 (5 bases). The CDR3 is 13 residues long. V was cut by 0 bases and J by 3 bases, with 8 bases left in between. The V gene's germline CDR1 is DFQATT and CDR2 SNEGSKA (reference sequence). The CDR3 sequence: CSAREDKYTEAFF. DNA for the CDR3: TGCAGTGCTAGAGAGGACAAGTACACTGAAGCTTTCTTT.

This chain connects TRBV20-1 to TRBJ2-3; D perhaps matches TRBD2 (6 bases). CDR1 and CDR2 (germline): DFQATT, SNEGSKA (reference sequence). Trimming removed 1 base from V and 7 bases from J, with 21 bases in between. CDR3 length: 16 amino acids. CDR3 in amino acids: CSARVTGGTQPNTQYF. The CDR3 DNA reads TGCAGTGCTAGAGTTACTGGCGGGACCCAACCTAATACGCAGTATTTT.

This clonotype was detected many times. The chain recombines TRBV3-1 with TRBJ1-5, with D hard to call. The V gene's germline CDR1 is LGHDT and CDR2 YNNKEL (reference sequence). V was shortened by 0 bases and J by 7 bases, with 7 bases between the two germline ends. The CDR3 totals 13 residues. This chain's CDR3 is CASSQDLGQPQHF. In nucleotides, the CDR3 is TGTGCCAGCAGCCAAGATTTGGGGCAGCCCCAGCATTTT.

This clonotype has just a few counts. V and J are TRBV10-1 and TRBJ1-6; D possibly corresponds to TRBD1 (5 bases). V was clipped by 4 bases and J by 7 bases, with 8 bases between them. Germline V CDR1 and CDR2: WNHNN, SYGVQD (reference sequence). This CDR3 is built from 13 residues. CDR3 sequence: CASSGQTNSPLHF. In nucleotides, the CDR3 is TGCGCCAGCAGTGGACAGACAAATTCACCCCTCCACTTT.

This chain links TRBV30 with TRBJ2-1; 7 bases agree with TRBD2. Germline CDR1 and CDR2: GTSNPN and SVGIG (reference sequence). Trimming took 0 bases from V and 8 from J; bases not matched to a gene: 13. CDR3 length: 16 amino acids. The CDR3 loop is CAWSVRAGEYQDEQFF. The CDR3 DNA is TGTGCCTGGAGTGTACGTGCGGGAGAATATCAGGATGAGCAGTTCTTC.

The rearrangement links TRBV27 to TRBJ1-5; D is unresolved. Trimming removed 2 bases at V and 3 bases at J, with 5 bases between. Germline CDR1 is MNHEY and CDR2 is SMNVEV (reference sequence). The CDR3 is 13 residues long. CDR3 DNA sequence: TGTGCCAGCAGTTTACTACTCAATCAGCCCCAGCATTTT. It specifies CASSLLLNQPQHF.

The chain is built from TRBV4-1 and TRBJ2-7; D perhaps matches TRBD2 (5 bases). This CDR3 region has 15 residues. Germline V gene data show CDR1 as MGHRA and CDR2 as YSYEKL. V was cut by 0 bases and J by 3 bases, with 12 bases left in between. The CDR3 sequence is CASSQDVGGFYEQYF. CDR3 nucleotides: TGCGCCAGCAGCCAAGATGTTGGAGGCTTCTACGAGCAGTACTTC.

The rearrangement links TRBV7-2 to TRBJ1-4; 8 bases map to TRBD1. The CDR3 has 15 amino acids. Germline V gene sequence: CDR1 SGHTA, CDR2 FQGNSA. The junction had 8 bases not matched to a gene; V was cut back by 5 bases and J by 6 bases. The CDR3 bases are TGTGCCAGCAGCCGCAATGGACAGGGTTATGAAAAACTGTTTTTT. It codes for CASSRNGQGYEKLFF. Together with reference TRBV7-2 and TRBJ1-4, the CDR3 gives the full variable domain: GAGVSQSPSNKVTEKGKDVELRCDPISGHTALYWYRQSLGQGLEFLIYFQGNSAPDKSGLPSDRFSAERTGGSVSTLTIQRTQQEDSAVYLCASSRNGQGYEKLFFGSGTQLSVL.

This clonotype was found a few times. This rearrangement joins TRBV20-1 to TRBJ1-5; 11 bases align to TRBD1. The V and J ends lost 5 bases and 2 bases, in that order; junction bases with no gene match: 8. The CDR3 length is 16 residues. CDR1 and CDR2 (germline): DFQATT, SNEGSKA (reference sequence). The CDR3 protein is CSASDRGRTRNQPQHF. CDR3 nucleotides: TGCAGTGCTTCGGACAGGGGGCGTACGCGCAATCAGCCCCAGCATTTT.

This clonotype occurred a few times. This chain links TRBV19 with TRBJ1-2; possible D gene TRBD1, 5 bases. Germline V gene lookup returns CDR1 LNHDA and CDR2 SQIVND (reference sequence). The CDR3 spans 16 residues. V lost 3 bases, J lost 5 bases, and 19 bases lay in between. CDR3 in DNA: TGTGCCAGTAGTATTTGGGGACGGACGGTCGGATATGGCTACACCTTC. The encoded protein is CASSIWGRTVGYGYTF.

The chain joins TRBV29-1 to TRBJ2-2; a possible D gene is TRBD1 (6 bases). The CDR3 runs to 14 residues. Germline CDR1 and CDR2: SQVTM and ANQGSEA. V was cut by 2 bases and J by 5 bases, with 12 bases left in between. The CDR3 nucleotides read TGCAGCGTTGAAAAGGGGGACGGGACCGGGGAGCTGTTTTTT. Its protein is CSVEKGDGTGELFF.

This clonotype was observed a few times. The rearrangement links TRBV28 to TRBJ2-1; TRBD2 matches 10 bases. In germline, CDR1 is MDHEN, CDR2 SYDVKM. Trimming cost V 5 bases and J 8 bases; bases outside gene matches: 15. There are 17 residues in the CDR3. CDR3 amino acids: CASSPLPGSGRDHEQFF. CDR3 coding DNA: TGTGCCAGCAGTCCCCTACCCGGGAGCGGGAGGGATCATGAGCAGTTCTTC.

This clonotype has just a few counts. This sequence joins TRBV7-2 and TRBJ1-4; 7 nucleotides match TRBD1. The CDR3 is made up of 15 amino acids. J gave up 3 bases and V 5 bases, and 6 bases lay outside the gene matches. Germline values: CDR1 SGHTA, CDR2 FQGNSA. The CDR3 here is CASSPRTGSNEKLFF. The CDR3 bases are TGTGCCAGCAGCCCGAGGACAGGCTCTAATGAAAAACTGTTTTTT.

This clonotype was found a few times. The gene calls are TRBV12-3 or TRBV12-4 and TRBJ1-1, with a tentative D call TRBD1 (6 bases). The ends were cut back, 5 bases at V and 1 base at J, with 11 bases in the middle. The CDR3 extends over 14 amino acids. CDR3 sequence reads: CASSRAGANTEAFF. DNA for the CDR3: TGTGCCAGCAGTCGGGCAGGGGCGAACACTGAAGCTTTCTTT.

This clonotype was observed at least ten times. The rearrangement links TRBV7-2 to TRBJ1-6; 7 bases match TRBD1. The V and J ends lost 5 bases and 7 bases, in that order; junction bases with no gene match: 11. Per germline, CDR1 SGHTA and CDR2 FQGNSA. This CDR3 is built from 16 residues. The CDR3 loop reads CASSPDRVGVNSPLHF. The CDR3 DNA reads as TGTGCCAGCAGCCCCGACAGGGTTGGAGTCAATTCACCCCTCCACTTT.

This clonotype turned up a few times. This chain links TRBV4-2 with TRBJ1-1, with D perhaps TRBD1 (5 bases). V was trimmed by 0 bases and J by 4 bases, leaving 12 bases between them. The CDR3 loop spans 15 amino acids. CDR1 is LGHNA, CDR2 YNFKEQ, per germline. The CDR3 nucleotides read TGTGCCAGCAGCCAAGAGTCGGGGCTGGGCACTGAAGCTTTCTTT. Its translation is CASSQESGLGTEAFF.

The CDR3 region is CASMGSLNTEAFF. CDR3 DNA: TGTGCCAGCATGGGGTCGTTGAACACTGAAGCTTTCTTT. The genes are TRBV6-1 and TRBJ1-1; unclear D gene. The V end lost 7 bases, the J end lost 0 bases, and 9 bases lay between the germline ends. In germline, CDR1 is MNHNS, CDR2 SASEGT. There are 13 residues in the CDR3.

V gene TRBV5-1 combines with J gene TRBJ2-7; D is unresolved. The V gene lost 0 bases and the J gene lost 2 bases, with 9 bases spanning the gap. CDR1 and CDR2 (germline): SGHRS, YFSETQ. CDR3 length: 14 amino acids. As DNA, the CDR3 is TGCGCCAGCAGCTTGGAGGGCCAAACCTACGAGCAGTACTTC. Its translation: CASSLEGQTYEQYF. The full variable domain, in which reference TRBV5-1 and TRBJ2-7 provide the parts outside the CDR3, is KAGVTQTPRYLIKTRGQQVTLSCSPISGHRSVSWYQQTPGQGLQFLFEYFSETQRNKGNFPGRFSGRQFSNSRSEMNVSTLELGDSALYLCASSLEGQTYEQYFGPGTRLTVT.

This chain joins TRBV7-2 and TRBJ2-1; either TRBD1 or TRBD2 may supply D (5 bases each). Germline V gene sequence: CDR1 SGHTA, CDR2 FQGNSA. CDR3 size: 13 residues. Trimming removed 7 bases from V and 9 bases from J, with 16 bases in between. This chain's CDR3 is CASTGGFGFEQFF. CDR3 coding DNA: TGTGCCAGCACTGGGGGATTCGGCTTTGAGCAGTTCTTC.

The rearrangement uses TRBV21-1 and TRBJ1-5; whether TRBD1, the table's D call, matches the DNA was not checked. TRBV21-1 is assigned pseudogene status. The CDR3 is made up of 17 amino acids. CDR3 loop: CASYPGQGGPSNQPQHF. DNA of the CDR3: TGTGCCAGCTATCCGGGACAGGGGGGCCCTAGCAATCAGCCCCAGCATTTT.